What follows is one T cell receptor beta chain and its context. The second PCR ran about 6 to 12 cycles with a sample-barcoded 5' primer and J-beta primers. TCRdb passed the 5' RACE reads through MiXCR, listing each CDR3 protein once. The table includes about 1,400,000 distinct CDR3 sequences, 42% detected once. CDR3 length: 13 residues. Per germline, CDR1 SQVTM and CDR2 ANQGSEA. With 7 bases removed from V and 2 bases from J, the gap between germline ends came to 14 bases. The sample is drawn from a study of blood T cells in healthy people across ages. This clonotype originated in a woman younger than 35 in good health. Sequencing was performed on blood. This sequence joins TRBV29-1 and TRBJ1-2; no clear D. In DNA form, the CDR3 reads TGCAGCGCTAGTGCGCGGTGGAACTATGGCTACACCTTC. This sequence encodes CSASARWNYGYTF.